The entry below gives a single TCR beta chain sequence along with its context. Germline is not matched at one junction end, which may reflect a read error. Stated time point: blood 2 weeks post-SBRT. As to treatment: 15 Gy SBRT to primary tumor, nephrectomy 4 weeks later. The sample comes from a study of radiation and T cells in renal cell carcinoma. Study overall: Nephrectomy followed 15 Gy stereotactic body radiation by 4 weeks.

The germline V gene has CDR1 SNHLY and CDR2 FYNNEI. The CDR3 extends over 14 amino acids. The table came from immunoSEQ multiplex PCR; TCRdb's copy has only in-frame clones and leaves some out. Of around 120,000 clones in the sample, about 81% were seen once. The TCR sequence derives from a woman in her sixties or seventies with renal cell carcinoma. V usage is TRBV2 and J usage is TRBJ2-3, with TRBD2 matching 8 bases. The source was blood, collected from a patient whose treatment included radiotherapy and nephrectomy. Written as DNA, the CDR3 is TGTGCCAGCAGTGAACACCTAGCCGGGACTAGGTGGCATTTT. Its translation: CASSEHLAGTRWHF.